This T cell receptor (beta chain) is drawn from a study of T cell repertoires in cytomegalovirus infection. Study outcomes and limitations: Clonotype analysis showed dominance of the ex vivo response by HLA-C-restricted CMV-specific TCR beta clonotypes.

One entry per CDR3 protein results from TCRdb running MiXCR on the reads. The table includes a few hundred thousand distinct CDR3 sequences, roughly 43% detected once. Turning to this clonotype: The target antigen is unknown.

The CDR3 covers 16 residues. Trimming cost V 1 base and J 0 bases; bases outside gene matches: 6. CDR1 MGHRA and CDR2 YSYEKL come from the germline V gene. The sequences come from cultured PBMCs, collected from culture after CMV antigen stimulation. The chain combines TRBV4-1 with TRBJ2-7; 7 nucleotides align to TRBD1. This sequence originates from a human donor in good health (CMV status not recorded). Some clones in this sample may be carry-over from other donors' samples. The CDR3 sequence: CASSQGAGTASYEQYF. CDR3 sequence (DNA): TGCGCCAGCAGCCAAGGGGCCGGGACAGCCTCCTACGAGCAGTACTTC.